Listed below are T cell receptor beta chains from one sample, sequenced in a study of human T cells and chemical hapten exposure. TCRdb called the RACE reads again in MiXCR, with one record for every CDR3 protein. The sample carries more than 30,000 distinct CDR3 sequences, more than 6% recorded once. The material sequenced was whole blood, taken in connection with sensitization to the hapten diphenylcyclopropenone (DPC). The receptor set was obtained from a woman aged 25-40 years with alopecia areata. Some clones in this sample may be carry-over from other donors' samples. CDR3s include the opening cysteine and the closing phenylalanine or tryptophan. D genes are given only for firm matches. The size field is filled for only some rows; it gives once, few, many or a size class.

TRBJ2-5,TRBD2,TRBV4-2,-,TGTGCCAGCAGTAGCGGGGGGAAAGAGACCCAGTACTTC,CASSSGGKETQYF
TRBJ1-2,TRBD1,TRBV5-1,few,TGCGCCAGCAGCTCAGCGGGACAGGGGGTTGATGGCTACACCTTC,CASSSAGQGVDGYTF
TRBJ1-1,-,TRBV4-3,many,TGCGCCAGCAGCCAATTATCGAACACTGAAGCTTTCTTT,CASSQLSNTEAFF
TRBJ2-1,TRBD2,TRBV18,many,TGTGCCAGCTCACGGTCCCGGGGGGGCCCGACGTCTTCAAATGAGCAGTTCTTC,CASSRSRGGPTSSNEQFF
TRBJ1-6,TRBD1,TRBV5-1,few,TGCGCCAGCAGCTTCACGGACAGGTCTGATTCACCCCTCCACTTT,CASSFTDRSDSPLHF
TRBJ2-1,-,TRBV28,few,TGTGCCAGCAGTTTGTGGGCAGGGGCCTACAATGAGCAGTTCTTC,CASSLWAGAYNEQFF
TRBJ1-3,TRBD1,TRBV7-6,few,TGTGCCAGCAGCCTACAGGGGTCTGGAAACACCATATATTTT,CASSLQGSGNTIYF
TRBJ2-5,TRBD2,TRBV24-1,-,TGTGCCTCCCGACCGGGGCGGGGGGGCGGAGAGACCCAGTACTTC,CASRPGRGGGETQYF
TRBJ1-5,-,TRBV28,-,TGTGCCAGCAGTGGTACAGGGAAGCGATACAATCAGCCCCAGCATTTT,CASSGTGKRYNQPQHF
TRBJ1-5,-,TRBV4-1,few,TGCGCCAGCAACGGATTCTGGGGGATCAATCAGCCCCAGCATTTT,CASNGFWGINQPQHF
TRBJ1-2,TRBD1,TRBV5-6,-,TGTGCCAGCAGCTTGACCGGGACAGGCGGTCGAGGCTACACCTTC,CASSLTGTGGRGYTF